The sequence of this T cell receptor beta chain was determined in a study of blood T cell repertoires in COVID-19. Study-level information: The origin of the acute and convalescent COVID-19 samples was the United States, Italy and Spain. PBMCs, B-cell-depleted T cells, or T cells were the source of the cDNA or gDNA that made up the material.

As handled by the study authors: Reference gene primer amplification yielded estimated nucleated cell counts. Assay: immunoSEQ multiplex PCR; the TCRdb copy retains only in-frame clones and omits some. For V, J and clone size, that table is used; D and trimming come from the DNA. The sample lists over 250,000 clones, 80% to 90% occurring once. J was trimmed by 9 bases and V by 9 bases; bases with no gene match: 7. This CDR3 spans 13 amino acids. Germline CDR1 and CDR2: SGHVS and FNYEAQ. The sample comprised peripheral blood. This clonotype was sampled from a woman aged 70-85 years with acute or convalescent COVID-19. The rearrangement uses TRBV7-6 and TRBJ2-1, with TRBD2 matching over 11 bases. CDR3 sequence reads: CASSSGGGSEQFF. CDR3 sequence (DNA): TGTGCCAGTAGTAGCGGGGGGGGTAGTGAGCAGTTCTTC.